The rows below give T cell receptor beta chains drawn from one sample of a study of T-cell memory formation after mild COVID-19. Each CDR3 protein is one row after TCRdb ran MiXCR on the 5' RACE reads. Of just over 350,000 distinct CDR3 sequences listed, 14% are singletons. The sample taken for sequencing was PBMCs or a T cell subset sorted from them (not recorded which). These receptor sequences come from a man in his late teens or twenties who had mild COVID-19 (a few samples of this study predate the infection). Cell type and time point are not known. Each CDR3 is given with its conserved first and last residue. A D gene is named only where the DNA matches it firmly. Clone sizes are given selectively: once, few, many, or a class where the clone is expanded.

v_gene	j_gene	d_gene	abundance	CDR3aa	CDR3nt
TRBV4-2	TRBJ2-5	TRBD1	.	CASSRSFGQGTETQYF	TGTGCCAGCAGCCGTTCGTTCGGACAGGGTACGGAGACCCAGTACTTC
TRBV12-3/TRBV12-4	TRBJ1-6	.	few	CALTGPLAGSYNSPLHF	TGTGCCTTGACCGGGCCTCTGGCGGGCTCCTATAATTCACCCCTCCACTTT
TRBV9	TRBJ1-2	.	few	CASSVAEGNYGYTF	TGTGCCAGCAGCGTAGCAGAGGGTAACTATGGCTACACCTTC
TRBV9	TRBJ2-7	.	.	CARSRDSAYEQYF	TGTGCCAGAAGCCGGGACTCGGCCTACGAGCAGTACTTC
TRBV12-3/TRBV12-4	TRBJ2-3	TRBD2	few	CASTVAGSTTDTQYF	TGTGCCAGCACCGTAGCGGGATCTACCACAGATACGCAGTATTTT
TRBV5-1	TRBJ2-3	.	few	CASSNSGLPLGSQYF	TGCGCCAGCAGTAACTCGGGACTCCCTCTAGGGTCGCAGTATTTT
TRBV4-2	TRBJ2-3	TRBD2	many	CASSQEGGSYTDTQYF	TGTGCCAGCAGCCAAGAAGGCGGGAGCTACACAGATACGCAGTATTTT
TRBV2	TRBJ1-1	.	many	CASSTVSSDTEAFF	TGTGCCAGCAGTACCGTGTCTTCAGATACTGAAGCTTTCTTT
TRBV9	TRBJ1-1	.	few	CASSLDPRMNTEAFF	TGTGCCAGCAGCCTCGATCCCAGGATGAACACTGAAGCTTTCTTT
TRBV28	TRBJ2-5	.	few	CASSLLGQYQETQYF	TGTGCCAGCAGTTTATTAGGCCAGTACCAAGAGACCCAGTACTTC
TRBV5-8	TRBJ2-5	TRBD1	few	CASSLGKQTGLETQYF	TGTGCCAGCAGCTTGGGAAAGCAGACAGGGTTAGAGACCCAGTACTTC
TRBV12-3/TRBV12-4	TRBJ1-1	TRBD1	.	CASRKQGVNTEAFF	TGTGCCAGCCGAAAACAGGGGGTAAACACTGAAGCTTTCTTT
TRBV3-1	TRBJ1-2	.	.	CASSQEERLGYTF	TGTGCCAGCAGCCAAGAGGAGCGGCTGGGCTACACCTTC
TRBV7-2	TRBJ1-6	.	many	CASSLTTAPPLHF	TGTGCCAGCAGCTTAACAACCGCCCCACCCCTCCACTTT
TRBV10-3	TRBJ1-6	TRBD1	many	CAIRKPGQGNSPLHF	TGTGCCATCAGAAAACCGGGACAGGGTAATTCACCCCTCCACTTT
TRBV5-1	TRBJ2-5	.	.	CASSSRDTEETQYF	TGCGCCAGCAGCTCTAGGGACACCGAGGAGACCCAGTACTTC
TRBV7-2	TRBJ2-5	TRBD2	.	CASSSSAGGRETQYF	TGTGCCAGCAGCTCCTCCGCGGGGGGGCGGGAGACCCAGTACTTC
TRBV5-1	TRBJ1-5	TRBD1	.	CASSRTPGGGQPQHF	TGCGCCAGCAGCCGGACCCCAGGGGGCGGTCAGCCCCAGCATTTT
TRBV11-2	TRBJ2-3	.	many	CASSPYGTDTQYF	TGTGCCAGCAGCCCCTACGGCACAGATACGCAGTATTTT
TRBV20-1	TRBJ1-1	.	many	CSARRVDQNTEAFF	TGCAGTGCCCGTCGGGTAGACCAAAACACTGAAGCTTTCTTT
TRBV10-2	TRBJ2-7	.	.	CASSATDMPYEQYF	TGCGCCAGCAGTGCCACGGACATGCCCTACGAGCAGTACTTC
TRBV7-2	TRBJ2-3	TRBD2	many	CASISSGGTDTQYF	TGTGCCAGCATCTCTAGCGGGGGCACAGATACGCAGTATTTT
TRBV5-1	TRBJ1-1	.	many	CASSSGWNTEAFF	TGCGCCAGCAGCTCGGGGTGGAACACTGAAGCTTTCTTT
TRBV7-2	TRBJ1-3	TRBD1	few	CASSLDRGGGNTIYF	TGTGCCAGCAGCTTAGACAGGGGCGGTGGAAACACCATATATTTT
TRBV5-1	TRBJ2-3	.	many	CASSLGDGGTQYF	TGCGCCAGCAGCTTGGGCGACGGTGGTACGCAGTATTTT
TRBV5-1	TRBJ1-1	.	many	CASSLTGQNTEAFF	TGTGCCAGCAGTTTAACGGGACAGAACACTGAAGCTTTCTTT
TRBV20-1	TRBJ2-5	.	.	CSARGAVQETQYF	TGCAGTGCTAGAGGGGCAGTCCAAGAGACCCAGTACTTC
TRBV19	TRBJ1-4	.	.	CASSPGRWKTNEKLFF	TGTGCCAGTAGTCCCGGACGATGGAAAACTAATGAAAAACTGTTTTTT
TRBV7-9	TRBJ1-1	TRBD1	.	CASLGTGWNTEAFF	TGTGCCAGCTTGGGGACAGGGTGGAACACTGAAGCTTTCTTT
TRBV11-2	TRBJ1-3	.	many	CASSSLGRGTGNTIYF	TGTGCCAGCAGCTCCCTGGGCCGAGGGACTGGAAACACCATATATTTT
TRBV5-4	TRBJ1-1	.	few	CASRSLQGGTEAFF	TGTGCCAGCAGATCCCTACAGGGTGGCACTGAAGCTTTCTTT
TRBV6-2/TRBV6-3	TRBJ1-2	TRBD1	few	CASSQTGTAANYGYTF	TGTGCCAGCAGTCAAACCGGGACAGCCGCTAACTATGGCTACACCTTC
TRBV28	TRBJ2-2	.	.	CASTHRVGELFF	TGTGCCAGCACCCACCGCGTCGGGGAGCTGTTTTTT
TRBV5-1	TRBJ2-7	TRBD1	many	CASSSGQGRKSWWREQYF	TGCGCCAGCAGCTCTGGACAGGGAAGAAAAAGCTGGTGGCGCGAGCAGTACTTC
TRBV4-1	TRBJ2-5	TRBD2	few	CASSQEGSLAGGTFRETQYF	TGCGCCAGCAGCCAAGAGGGTTCCTTAGCGGGGGGTACTTTTCGGGAGACCCAGTACTTC
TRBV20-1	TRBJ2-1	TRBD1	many	CSARDPGTGGNEQFF	TGCAGTGCTAGAGATCCAGGGACAGGGGGTAATGAGCAGTTCTTC
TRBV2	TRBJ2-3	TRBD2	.	CASRGAGSRTDTQYF	TGTGCCAGCAGGGGAGCGGGGAGCCGCACAGATACGCAGTATTTT
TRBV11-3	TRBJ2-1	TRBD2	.	CASSSAGTSGGATNNEQFF	TGTGCCAGCAGCTCCGCCGGGACTAGCGGGGGGGCGACAAACAATGAGCAGTTCTTC
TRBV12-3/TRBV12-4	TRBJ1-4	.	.	CASSLLATEKLFF	TGTGCCAGCAGTTTATTAGCGACGGAAAAACTGTTTTTT
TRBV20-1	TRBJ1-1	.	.	CSARGETFEAFF	TGCAGTGCTAGAGGGGAGACGTTCGAAGCTTTCTTT
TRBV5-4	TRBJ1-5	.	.	CASSVDINQPQHF	TGTGCAAGCAGCGTGGACATCAATCAGCCCCAGCATTTT
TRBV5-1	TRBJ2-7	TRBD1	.	CASSPAGTGGYEQYF	TGCGCCAGCAGCCCGGCCGGGACAGGGGGCTACGAGCAGTACTTC